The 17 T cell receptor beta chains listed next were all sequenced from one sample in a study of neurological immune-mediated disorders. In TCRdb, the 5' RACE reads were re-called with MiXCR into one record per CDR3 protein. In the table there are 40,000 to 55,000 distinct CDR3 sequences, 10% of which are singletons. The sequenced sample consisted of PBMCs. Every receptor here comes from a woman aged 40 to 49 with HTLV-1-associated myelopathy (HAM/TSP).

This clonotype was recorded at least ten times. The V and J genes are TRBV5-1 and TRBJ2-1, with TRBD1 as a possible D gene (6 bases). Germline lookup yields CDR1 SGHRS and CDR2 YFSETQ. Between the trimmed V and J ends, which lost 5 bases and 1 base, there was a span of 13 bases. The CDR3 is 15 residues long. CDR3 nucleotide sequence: TGCGCCAGCAGTACCAGGGGAGAGTCCTACAATGAGCAGTTCTTC. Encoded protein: CASSTRGESYNEQFF.

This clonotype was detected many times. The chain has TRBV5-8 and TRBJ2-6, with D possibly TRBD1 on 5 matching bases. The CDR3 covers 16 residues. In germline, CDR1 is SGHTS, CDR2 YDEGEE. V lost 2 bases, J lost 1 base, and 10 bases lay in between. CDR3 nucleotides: TGTGCCAGCAGCTTCGACAGTTCTTCTGGGGCCAACGTCCTGACTTTC. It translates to CASSFDSSSGANVLTF.

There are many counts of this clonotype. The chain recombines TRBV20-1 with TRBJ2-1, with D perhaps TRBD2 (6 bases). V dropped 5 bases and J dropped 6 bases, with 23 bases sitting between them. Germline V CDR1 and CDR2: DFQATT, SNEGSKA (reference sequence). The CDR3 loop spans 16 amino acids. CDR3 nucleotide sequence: TGCAGTGCTTCCACCGGGGGTTTTGTGGCGTCCAATGAGCAGTTCTTC. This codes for CSASTGGFVASNEQFF.

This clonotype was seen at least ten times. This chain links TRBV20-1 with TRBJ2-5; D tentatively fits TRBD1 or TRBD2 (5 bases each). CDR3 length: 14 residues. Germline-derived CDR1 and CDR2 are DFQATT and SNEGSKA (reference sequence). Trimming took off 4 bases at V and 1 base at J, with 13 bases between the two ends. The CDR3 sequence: CSAKVGVSQETQYF. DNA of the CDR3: TGCAGTGCTAAGGTGGGGGTGTCCCAAGAGACCCAGTACTTC.

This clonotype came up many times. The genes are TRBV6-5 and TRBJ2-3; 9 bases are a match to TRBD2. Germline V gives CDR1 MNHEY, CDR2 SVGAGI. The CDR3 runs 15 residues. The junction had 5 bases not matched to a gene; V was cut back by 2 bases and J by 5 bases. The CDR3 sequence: CASSYRGGVGDTQYF. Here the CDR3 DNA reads TGTGCCAGCAGTTACCGCGGGGGGGTTGGAGATACGCAGTATTTT.

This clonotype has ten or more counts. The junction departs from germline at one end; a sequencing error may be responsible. CDR3 DNA: TGTGCCAGCAATTTAGGGCAGGGGGTCGAGCAGTACTTC. Protein sequence: CASNLGQGVEQYF. The gene calls are TRBV12-3 or TRBV12-4 and TRBJ2-7; 7 bases map to TRBD1. This CDR3 has 13 amino acids.

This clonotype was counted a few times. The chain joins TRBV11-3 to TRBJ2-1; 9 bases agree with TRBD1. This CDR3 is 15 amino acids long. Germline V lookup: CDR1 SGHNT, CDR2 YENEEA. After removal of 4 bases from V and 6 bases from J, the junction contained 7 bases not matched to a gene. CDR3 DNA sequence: TGTGCCAGCAGCTCCTGGGGACAGGGTGGCAATGAGCAGTTCTTC. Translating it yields CASSSWGQGGNEQFF.

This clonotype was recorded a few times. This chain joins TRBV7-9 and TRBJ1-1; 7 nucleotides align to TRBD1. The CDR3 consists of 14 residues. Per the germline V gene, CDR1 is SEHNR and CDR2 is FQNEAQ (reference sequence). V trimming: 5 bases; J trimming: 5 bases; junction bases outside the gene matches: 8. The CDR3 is CASSPRQGETEAFF. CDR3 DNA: TGTGCCAGCAGCCCCCGACAGGGCGAAACTGAAGCTTTCTTT.

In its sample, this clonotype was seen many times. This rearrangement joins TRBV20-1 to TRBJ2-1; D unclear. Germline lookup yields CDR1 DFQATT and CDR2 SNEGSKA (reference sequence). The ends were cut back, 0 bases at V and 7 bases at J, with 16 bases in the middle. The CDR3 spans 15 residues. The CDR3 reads CSARDKGFSWNEQFF. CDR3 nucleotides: TGCAGTGCTAGAGATAAGGGATTCTCTTGGAATGAGCAGTTCTTC.

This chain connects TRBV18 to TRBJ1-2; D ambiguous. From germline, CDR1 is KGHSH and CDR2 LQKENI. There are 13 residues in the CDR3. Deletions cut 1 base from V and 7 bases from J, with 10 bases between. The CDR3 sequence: CASSPQGLGGYTF. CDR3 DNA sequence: TGTGCCAGCTCACCACAGGGTTTGGGTGGCTACACCTTC.

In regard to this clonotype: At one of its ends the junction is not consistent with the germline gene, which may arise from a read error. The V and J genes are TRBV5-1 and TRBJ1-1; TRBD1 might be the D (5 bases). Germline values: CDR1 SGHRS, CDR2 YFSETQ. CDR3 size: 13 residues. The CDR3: CASSLAEETESVF. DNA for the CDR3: TGCGCCAGCAGCTTGGCCGAGGAGACAGAATCTGTCTTC.

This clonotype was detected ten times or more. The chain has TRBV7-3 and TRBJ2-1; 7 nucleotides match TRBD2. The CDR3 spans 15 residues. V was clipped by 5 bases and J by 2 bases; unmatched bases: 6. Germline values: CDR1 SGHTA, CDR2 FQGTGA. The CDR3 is CASSPTAGTYNEQFF. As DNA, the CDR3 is TGTGCCAGCAGCCCAACAGCGGGGACCTACAATGAGCAGTTCTTC. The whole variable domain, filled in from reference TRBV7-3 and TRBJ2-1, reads GAGVSQTPSNKVTEKGKYVELRCDPISGHTALYWYRQSLGQGPEFLIYFQGTGAADDSGLPNDRFFAVRPEGSVSTLKIQRTERGDSAVYLCASSPTAGTYNEQFFGPGTRLTVL.

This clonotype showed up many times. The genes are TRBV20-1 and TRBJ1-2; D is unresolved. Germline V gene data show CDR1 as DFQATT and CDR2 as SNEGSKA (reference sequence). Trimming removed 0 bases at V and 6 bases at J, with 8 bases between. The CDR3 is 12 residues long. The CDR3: CSARDPGNGYTF. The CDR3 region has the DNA TGCAGTGCTAGAGATCCCGGCAATGGCTACACCTTC.

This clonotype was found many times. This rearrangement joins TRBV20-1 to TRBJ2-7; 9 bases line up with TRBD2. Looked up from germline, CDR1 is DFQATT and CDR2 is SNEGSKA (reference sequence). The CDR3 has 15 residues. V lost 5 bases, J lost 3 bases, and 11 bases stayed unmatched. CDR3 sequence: CSAQRPGGGVYEQYF. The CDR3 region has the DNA TGCAGTGCTCAGAGGCCGGGCGGGGGGGTCTACGAGCAGTACTTC.

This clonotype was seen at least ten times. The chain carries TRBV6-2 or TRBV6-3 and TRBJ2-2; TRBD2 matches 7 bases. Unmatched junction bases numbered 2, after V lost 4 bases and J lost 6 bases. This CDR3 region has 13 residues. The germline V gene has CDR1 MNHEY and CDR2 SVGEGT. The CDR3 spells CASSSGGAGELFF. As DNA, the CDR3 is TGTGCCAGCAGTTCGGGGGGAGCCGGGGAGCTGTTTTTT.

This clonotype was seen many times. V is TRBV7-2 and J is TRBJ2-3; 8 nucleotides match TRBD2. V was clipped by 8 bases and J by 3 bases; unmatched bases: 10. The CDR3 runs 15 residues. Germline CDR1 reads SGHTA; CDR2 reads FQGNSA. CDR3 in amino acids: CASGPGGPLTDTQYF. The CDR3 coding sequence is TGTGCCAGCGGCCCGGGAGGGCCGTTGACAGATACGCAGTATTTT.

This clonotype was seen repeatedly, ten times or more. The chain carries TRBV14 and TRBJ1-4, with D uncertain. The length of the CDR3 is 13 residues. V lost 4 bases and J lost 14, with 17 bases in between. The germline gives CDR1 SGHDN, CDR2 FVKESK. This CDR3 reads CASSPGSPRDLFF. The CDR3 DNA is TGTGCCAGCAGCCCCGGGTCGCCAAGAGACCTGTTTTTT.